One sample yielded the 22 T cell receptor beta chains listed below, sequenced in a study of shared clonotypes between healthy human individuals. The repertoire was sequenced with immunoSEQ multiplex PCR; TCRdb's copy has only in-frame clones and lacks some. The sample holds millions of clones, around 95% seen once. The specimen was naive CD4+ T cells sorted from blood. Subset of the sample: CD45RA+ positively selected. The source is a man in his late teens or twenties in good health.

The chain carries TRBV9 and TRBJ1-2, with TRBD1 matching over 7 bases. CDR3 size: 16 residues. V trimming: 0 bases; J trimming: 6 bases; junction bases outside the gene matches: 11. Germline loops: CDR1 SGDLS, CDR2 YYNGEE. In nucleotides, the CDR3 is TGTGCCAGCAGCGTAGCTACGGGATGGCAGGGGGATGGCTACACCTTC. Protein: CASSVATGWQGDGYTF.

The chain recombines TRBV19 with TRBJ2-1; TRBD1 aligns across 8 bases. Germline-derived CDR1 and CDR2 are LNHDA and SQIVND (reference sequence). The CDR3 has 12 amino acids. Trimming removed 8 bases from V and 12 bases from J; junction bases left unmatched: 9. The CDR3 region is CASSFDRGGQFF. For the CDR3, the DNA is TGTGCCAGTTCATTTGACAGGGGTGGGCAGTTCTTC.

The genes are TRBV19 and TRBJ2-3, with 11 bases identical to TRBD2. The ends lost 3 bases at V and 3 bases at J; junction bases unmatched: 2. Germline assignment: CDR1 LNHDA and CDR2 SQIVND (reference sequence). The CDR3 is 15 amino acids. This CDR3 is CASSISSGGTDTQYF. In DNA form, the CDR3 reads TGTGCCAGTAGTATTTCTAGCGGGGGGACAGATACGCAGTATTTT.

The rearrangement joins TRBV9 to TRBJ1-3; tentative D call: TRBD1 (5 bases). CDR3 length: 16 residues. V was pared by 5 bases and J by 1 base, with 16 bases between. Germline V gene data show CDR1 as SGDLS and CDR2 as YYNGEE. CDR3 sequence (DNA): TGTGCCAGCAGTCAAAAAGACAGTTATTCTGGAAACACCATATATTTT. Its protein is CASSQKDSYSGNTIYF.

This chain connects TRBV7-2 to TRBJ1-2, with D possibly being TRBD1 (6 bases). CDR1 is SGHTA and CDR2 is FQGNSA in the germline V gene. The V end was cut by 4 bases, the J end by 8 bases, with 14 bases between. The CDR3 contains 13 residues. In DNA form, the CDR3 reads TGTGCCAGCAGCTCACACACAGGGCACGGCTACACCTTC. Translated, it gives CASSSHTGHGYTF.

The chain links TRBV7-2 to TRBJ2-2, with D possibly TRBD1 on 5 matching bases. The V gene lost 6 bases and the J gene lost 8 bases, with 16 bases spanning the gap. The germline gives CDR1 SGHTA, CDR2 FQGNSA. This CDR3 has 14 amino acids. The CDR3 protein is CASSPTVGVGELFF. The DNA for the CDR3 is TGTGCCAGCAGTCCCACCGTAGGGGTGGGGGAGCTGTTTTTT.

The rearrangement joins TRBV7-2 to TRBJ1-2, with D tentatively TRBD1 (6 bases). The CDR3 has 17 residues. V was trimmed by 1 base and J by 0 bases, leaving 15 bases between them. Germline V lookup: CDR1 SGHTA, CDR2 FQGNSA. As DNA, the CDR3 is TGTGCCAGCAGCTTAGTTCAGGGGCAAATCTCTAACTATGGCTACACCTTC. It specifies CASSLVQGQISNYGYTF. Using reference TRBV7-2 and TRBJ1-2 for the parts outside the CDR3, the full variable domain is GAGVSQSPSNKVTEKGKDVELRCDPISGHTALYWYRQSLGQGLEFLIYFQGNSAPDKSGLPSDRFSAERTGGSVSTLTIQRTQQEDSAVYLCASSLVQGQISNYGYTFGSGTRLTVV.

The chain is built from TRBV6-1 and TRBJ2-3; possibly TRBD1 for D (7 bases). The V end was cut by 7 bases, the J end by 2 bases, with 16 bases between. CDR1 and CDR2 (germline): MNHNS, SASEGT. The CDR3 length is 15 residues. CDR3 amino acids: CASIRGTAHTDTQYF. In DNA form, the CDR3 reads TGTGCCAGCATCCGGGGGACAGCTCACACAGATACGCAGTATTTT.

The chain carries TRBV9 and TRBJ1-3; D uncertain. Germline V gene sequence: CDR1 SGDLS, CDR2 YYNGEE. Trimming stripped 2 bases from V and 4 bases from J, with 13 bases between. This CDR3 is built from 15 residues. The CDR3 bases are TGTGCCAGCAGCGTCGGGTGGGTTACGGGAAACACCATATATTTT. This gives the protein CASSVGWVTGNTIYF.

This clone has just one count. Written as DNA, the CDR3 is TGTGCCAGCAGCTCGGCCGGCGCTCCCGCGGGGGAGCAGTACTTC. This sequence encodes CASSSAGAPAGEQYF. This chain links TRBV7-9 with TRBJ2-7; maybe TRBD2 (6 bases). This CDR3 has 15 residues. Between the trimmed V and J ends, which lost 4 bases and 7 bases, there was a span of 20 bases. CDR1 is SEHNR and CDR2 is FQNEAQ in the germline V gene (reference sequence).

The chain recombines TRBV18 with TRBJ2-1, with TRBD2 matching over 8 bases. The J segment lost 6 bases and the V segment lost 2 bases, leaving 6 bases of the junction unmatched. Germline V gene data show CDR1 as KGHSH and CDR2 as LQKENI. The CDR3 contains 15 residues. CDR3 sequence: CASSPRTSTSNEQFF. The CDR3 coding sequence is TGTGCCAGCTCACCAAGGACTAGCACTAGCAATGAGCAGTTCTTC.

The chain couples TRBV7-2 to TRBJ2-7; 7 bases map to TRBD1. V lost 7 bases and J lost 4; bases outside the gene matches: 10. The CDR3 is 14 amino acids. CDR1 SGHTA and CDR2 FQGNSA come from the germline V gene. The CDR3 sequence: CASIQGSGRYEQYF. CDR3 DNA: TGTGCCAGCATACAGGGGTCCGGTCGGTACGAGCAGTACTTC.

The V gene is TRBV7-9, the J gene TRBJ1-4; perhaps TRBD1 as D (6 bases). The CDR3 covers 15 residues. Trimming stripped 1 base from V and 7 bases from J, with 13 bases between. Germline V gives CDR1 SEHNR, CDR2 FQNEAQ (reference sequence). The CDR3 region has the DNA TGTGCCAGCAGCTTAGAGCCAGGGGTTCTTGAAAAACTGTTTTTT. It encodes CASSLEPGVLEKLFF.

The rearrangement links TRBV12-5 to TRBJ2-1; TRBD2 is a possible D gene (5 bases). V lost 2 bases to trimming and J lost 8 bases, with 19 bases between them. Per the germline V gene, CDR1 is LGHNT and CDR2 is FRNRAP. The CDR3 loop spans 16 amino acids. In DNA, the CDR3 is TGTGCTAGTGGTTTGTCCGACTCCACGGTGGAGGATGAGCAGTTCTTC. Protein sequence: CASGLSDSTVEDEQFF.

CDR3 amino acids: CASSPGQLQRETQYF. CDR3 DNA: TGTGCCAGCTCACCAGGGCAGCTTCAACGAGAGACCCAGTACTTC. The chain has TRBV18 and TRBJ2-5; D is unresolved. The ends were cut back, 2 bases at V and 4 bases at J, with 14 bases in the middle. From germline, CDR1 is KGHSH and CDR2 LQKENI. The CDR3 loop spans 15 amino acids. The full variable domain, its missing parts supplied by reference TRBV18 and TRBJ2-5, is NAGVMQNPRHLVRRRGQEARLRCSPMKGHSHVYWYRQLPEEGLKFMVYLQKENIIDESGMPKERFSAEFPKEGPSILRIQQVVRGDSAAYFCASSPGQLQRETQYFGPGTRLLVL.

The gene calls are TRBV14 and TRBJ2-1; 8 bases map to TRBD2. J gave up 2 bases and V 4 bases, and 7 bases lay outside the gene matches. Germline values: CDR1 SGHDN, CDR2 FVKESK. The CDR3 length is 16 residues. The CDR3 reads CASSPHSGSTYNEQFF. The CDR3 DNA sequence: TGTGCCAGCAGCCCGCACAGCGGGAGTACCTACAATGAGCAGTTCTTC.

The CDR3 sequence: CASSLVPPTQSLSGANVLTF. CDR3 sequence (DNA): TGTGCCAGCAGCTTAGTTCCGCCAACGCAGTCCCTCTCTGGGGCCAACGTCCTGACTTTC. V is TRBV7-3 and J is TRBJ2-6; D is ambiguous. V lost 2 bases and J 0 bases, leaving 20 bases between the germline ends. The CDR3 is 20 residues long. In germline, CDR1 is SGHTA, CDR2 FQGTGA.

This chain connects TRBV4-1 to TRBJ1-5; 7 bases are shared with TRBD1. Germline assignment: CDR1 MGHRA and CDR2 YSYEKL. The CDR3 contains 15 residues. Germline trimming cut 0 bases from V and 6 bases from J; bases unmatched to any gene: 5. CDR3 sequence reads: CASSQDQGVGQPQHF. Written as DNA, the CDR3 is TGCGCCAGCAGCCAAGATCAGGGGGTTGGTCAGCCCCAGCATTTT.

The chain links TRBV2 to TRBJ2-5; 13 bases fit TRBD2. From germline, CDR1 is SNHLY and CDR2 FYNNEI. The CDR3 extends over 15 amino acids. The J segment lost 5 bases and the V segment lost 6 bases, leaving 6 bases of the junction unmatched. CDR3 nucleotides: TGTGCCAGCAGACTAGCGGGAGGGCCATTCGAGACCCAGTACTTC. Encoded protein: CASRLAGGPFETQYF.

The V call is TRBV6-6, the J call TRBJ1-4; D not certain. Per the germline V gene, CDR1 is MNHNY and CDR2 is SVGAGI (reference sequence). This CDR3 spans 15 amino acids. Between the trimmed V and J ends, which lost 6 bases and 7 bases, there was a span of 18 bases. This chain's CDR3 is CASREDGVKGEKLFF. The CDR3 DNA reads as TGTGCCAGCAGAGAAGACGGGGTAAAGGGTGAAAAACTGTTTTTT.

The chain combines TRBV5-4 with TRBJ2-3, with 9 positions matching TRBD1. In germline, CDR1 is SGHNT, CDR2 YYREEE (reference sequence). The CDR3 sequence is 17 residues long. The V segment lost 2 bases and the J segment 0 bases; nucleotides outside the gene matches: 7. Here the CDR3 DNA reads TGTGCCAGCAGCTTTCCGGGACAGGGTGGGAGCACAGATACGCAGTATTTT. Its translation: CASSFPGQGGSTDTQYF.

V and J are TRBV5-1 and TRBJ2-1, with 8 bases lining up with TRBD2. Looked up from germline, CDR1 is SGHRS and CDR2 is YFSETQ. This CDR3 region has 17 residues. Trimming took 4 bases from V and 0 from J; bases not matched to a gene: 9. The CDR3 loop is CASSPLPGGGSYNEQFF. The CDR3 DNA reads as TGCGCCAGCAGCCCCCTTCCGGGAGGGGGCTCCTACAATGAGCAGTTCTTC.